This entry lists 30 T cell receptor beta chains sequenced from one sample in a study of vaccination effects on CD4 cells after COVID-19. Using immunoSEQ multiplex PCR, the repertoire was profiled, and TCRdb retains in-frame clones only, with some absent. The sample gives around 53,000 clones, 75% to 85% of which show up once; 5.5% is in the top ten. The ViraFEST assay expanded antigen-specific CD4+ T cells with viral peptide pools before sequencing. Culturing for approximately 10 days preceded CD4+ T cell isolation. Confirmation by PCR established that the person had SARS-CoV-2 infection between March and December 2020. For these receptors, no antigen is known. This material consisted of CD4+ T cells from PBMCs cultured with HIV peptides, taken before COVID-19 vaccination. The subset denotes: HIV-1 Nef peptide pool negative control/reference culture. These receptors came from a human donor who had a prior SARS-CoV-2 infection.

This clone was observed a single time. The chain employs TRBV5-4 and TRBJ1-6; D call uncertain. The CDR3 is 19 residues long. Germline-derived CDR1 and CDR2 are SGHNT and YYREEE (reference sequence). With 0 bases removed from V and 1 base from J, the gap between germline ends came to 17 bases. The CDR3 DNA sequence: TGTGCCAGCAGCTTGGCCCCCGGACCTATAGGGTCCTATAATTCACCCCTCCACTTT. Its protein product is CASSLAPGPIGSYNSPLHF.

The chain couples TRBV7-9 to TRBJ2-6, with D perhaps matching TRBD1 or TRBD2 (6 bases each). V was trimmed by 1 base and J by 0 bases, leaving 10 bases between them. The germline gives CDR1 SEHNR, CDR2 FQNEAQ (reference sequence). This CDR3 is 17 amino acids long. CDR3 residues: CASSLVGGDSGANVLTF. The CDR3 nucleotides read TGTGCCAGCAGCTTAGTGGGGGGCGACTCTGGGGCCAACGTCCTGACTTTC.

This chain connects TRBV11-3 to TRBJ1-1; D is possibly TRBD1 (5 bases). Germline values: CDR1 SGHNT, CDR2 YENEEA. V was cut by 1 base and J by 4 bases, with 10 bases left in between. This CDR3 region has 14 residues. The chain's CDR3 is CASSLGGGITEAFF. CDR3 nucleotides: TGTGCCAGCAGCTTAGGGGGGGGGATCACTGAAGCTTTCTTT.

The chain has TRBV24-1 and TRBJ2-2, with 7 nucleotides matching TRBD1. V was pared by 4 bases and J by 4 bases, with 14 bases of the junction left unmatched. CDR1 KGHDR and CDR2 SFDVKD come from the germline V gene. This CDR3 comprises 18 residues. The CDR3 is CATSDERTGVGATGELFF. CDR3 nucleotide sequence: TGTGCCACCAGTGACGAAAGAACAGGGGTAGGGGCCACCGGGGAGCTGTTTTTT.

CDR3 residues: CATRQGSTYNSPLHF. The DNA of the CDR3 is TGTGCCACCCGACAGGGGTCCACCTATAATTCACCCCTCCACTTT. The chain has TRBV10-3 and TRBJ1-6, with TRBD1 identical over 8 bases. From germline, CDR1 is ENHRY and CDR2 SYGVKD. The CDR3 totals 15 residues. V lost 10 bases and J lost 2; bases outside the gene matches: 7.

This clone was seen a single time. V and J are TRBV5-8 and TRBJ2-2, with D perhaps matching TRBD2 (7 bases). Looked up from germline, CDR1 is SGHTS and CDR2 is YDEGEE. The V end was cut by 4 bases, the J end by 0 bases, with 10 bases between. The CDR3 sequence is 15 residues long. The CDR3 region has the DNA TGTGCCAGCAGCACGGGGGGCGCGAACACCGGGGAGCTGTTTTTT. This gives the protein CASSTGGANTGELFF.

V usage is TRBV28 and J usage is TRBJ1-5, with 7 nucleotides matching TRBD1. V gave up 6 bases and J gave up 4 bases; unmatched junction bases: 6. Per germline, CDR1 MDHEN and CDR2 SYDVKM. The length of the CDR3 is 14 residues. The DNA for the CDR3 is TGTGCCAGCAGCCCGGGACAGAGAAATCAGCCCCAGCATTTT. Protein sequence: CASSPGQRNQPQHF.

The rearrangement joins TRBV10-2 to TRBJ1-2; D gene unclear. Germline V lookup: CDR1 WSHSY, CDR2 SAAADI. The length of the CDR3 is 13 residues. Trimming left V 9 bases short and J 2 bases short, with 13 bases between. The CDR3: CASSDRANYGYTF. Written as DNA, the CDR3 is TGCGCCAGTTCAGATAGGGCGAACTATGGCTACACCTTC.

The chain combines TRBV7-2 with TRBJ2-1; 11 bases agree with TRBD2. The V gene's germline CDR1 is SGHTA and CDR2 FQGNSA. Trimming took 5 bases from V and 8 from J; bases not matched to a gene: 8. The CDR3 is made up of 15 amino acids. The DNA for the CDR3 is TGTGCCAGCAGCCTCGCTACTAGCGGGAGCGATGAGCAGTTCTTC. Translated, it gives CASSLATSGSDEQFF. Full variable domain (remainder filled in from reference TRBV7-2 and TRBJ2-1): GAGVSQSPSNKVTEKGKDVELRCDPISGHTALYWYRQSLGQGLEFLIYFQGNSAPDKSGLPSDRFSAERTGGSVSTLTIQRTQQEDSAVYLCASSLATSGSDEQFFGPGTRLTVL.

This sequence joins TRBV25-1 and TRBJ1-6, with TRBD1 as a possible D gene (5 bases). V was cut by 7 bases and J by 8 bases, with 12 bases left in between. This CDR3 is 13 amino acids long. The V gene's germline CDR1 is MGHDK and CDR2 SYGVNS. This chain's CDR3 is CASMVGGDSPLHF. The CDR3 coding sequence is TGTGCCAGCATGGTTGGAGGGGATTCACCCCTCCACTTT.

The rearrangement uses TRBV2 and TRBJ1-5; tentative D call: TRBD1 (5 bases). Looked up from germline, CDR1 is SNHLY and CDR2 is FYNNEI. V gave up 2 bases and J gave up 1 base, with 12 bases separating them. This CDR3 is 16 amino acids long. Here the CDR3 reads CASSEQGVRSNQPQHF. DNA for the CDR3: TGTGCCAGCAGTGAACAGGGAGTACGGAGCAATCAGCCCCAGCATTTT.

This clone has only a few counts. This rearrangement joins TRBV2 to TRBJ2-6; TRBD2 might be the D (6 bases). With 10 bases removed from V and 0 bases from J, the gap between germline ends came to 16 bases. The CDR3 runs to 16 residues. Germline CDR1 and CDR2: SNHLY and FYNNEI. The CDR3 protein is CATTSGLSSGANVLTF. Here the CDR3 DNA reads TGTGCCACAACGAGCGGGCTAAGCTCTGGGGCCAACGTCCTGACTTTC.

The V gene is TRBV5-1, the J gene TRBJ2-1; TRBD2 matches at 8 bases. Unmatched junction bases numbered 4, after V lost 0 bases and J lost 2 bases. Germline V CDR1 and CDR2: SGHRS, YFSETQ. CDR3 size: 16 residues. The CDR3 DNA reads as TGCGCCAGCAGCTTGGTTAGCGGGAACGCCTACAATGAGCAGTTCTTC. Its protein is CASSLVSGNAYNEQFF.

A few counts support this clone. As DNA, the CDR3 is TGTGCCAGCAGCCCAACAGGGTTTCAATACGGTGGCTACACCTTC. This codes for CASSPTGFQYGGYTF. V gene TRBV7-8 combines with J gene TRBJ1-2; tentative D call: TRBD1 (6 bases). Trimming left V 5 bases short and J 7 bases short, with 20 bases between. The CDR3 has 15 amino acids. CDR1 is SGHVS and CDR2 is FQNEAQ in the germline V gene.

This clone has just a few counts. The rearrangement joins TRBV2 to TRBJ2-1; D may be TRBD2 (6 bases). The CDR3 consists of 14 residues. Trimming took off 3 bases at V and 4 bases at J, with 10 bases between the two ends. The germline V gene has CDR1 SNHLY and CDR2 FYNNEI. The CDR3 nucleotides read TGTGCCAGCAGTGAGCTAGCGAAATACAATGAGCAGTTCTTC. This translates into CASSELAKYNEQFF.

This clone was recorded a few times. The chain employs TRBV3-1 (or the pseudogene TRBV3-2) and TRBJ1-3; D gene unclear. The CDR3 consists of 13 residues. CDR1 and CDR2 from the germline V gene are LGHDT and YNNKEL (reference sequence). The germline V and J ends were trimmed by 4 bases and 4 bases, with 8 bases remaining between them. The CDR3 nucleotides are TGTGCCAGCAGCCCAACGTTAGGAAACACCATATATTTT. Its translation: CASSPTLGNTIYF.

This clone appeared a single time. The V gene is TRBV5-4, the J gene TRBJ2-3; 9 positions agree with TRBD2. The germline CDR1 and CDR2 sequences are SGHNT and YYREEE (reference sequence). V dropped 0 bases and J dropped 5; count of bases not matched to a gene: 10. The CDR3 spans 17 residues. CDR3 sequence reads: CASSLALAGTAGDTQYF. The CDR3 bases are TGTGCCAGCAGCTTGGCGCTAGCGGGGACGGCCGGAGATACGCAGTATTTT. The full variable domain, with the rest looked up from reference TRBV5-4 and TRBJ2-3, is ETGVTQSPTHLIKTRGQQVTLRCSSQSGHNTVSWYQQALGQGPQFIFQYYREEENGRGNFPPRFSGLQFPNYSSELNVNALELDDSALYLCASSLALAGTAGDTQYFGPGTRLTVL.

This chain uses TRBV5-5 with TRBJ2-5; 7 nucleotides agree with TRBD1. Germline V lookup: CDR1 SGHKS, CDR2 YYEKEE (reference sequence). The CDR3 has 14 residues. V gave up 4 bases and J gave up 1 base; unmatched junction bases: 4. The CDR3 nucleotides are TGTGCCAGCAGCCCGGGACAGCTCCAAGAGACCCAGTACTTC. The encoded protein is CASSPGQLQETQYF.

There are a few counts of this clone. CDR3 residues: CACSNRVSGNTIYF. CDR3 nucleotide sequence: TGTGCCTGCAGCAACAGAGTCTCTGGAAACACCATATATTTT. V gene TRBV30 combines with J gene TRBJ1-3; D not certain. CDR3 length: 14 amino acids. The ends were cut back, 6 bases at V and 0 bases at J, with 12 bases in the middle. The germline gives CDR1 GTSNPN, CDR2 SVGIG (reference sequence).

This chain links TRBV7-2 with TRBJ2-1, with 7 nucleotides matching TRBD1. CDR1 is SGHTA and CDR2 is FQGNSA in the germline V gene. The trim removed 4 bases at V and 9 bases at J, leaving 9 bases unmatched. This CDR3 region has 14 residues. The CDR3, as DNA: TGTGCCAGCAGCTCGGGACAGCCTACTACTGAGCAGTTCTTC. Its translation: CASSSGQPTTEQFF.

Within the sample, this clone is medium-sized. At one boundary the junction diverges from the germline segment, which might be a read error. This chain joins TRBV7-7 and TRBJ2-1; D is possibly TRBD1 (6 bases). The CDR3 spans 13 residues. Germline values: CDR1 SSHAT, CDR2 FNYEAQ (reference sequence). The CDR3 DNA reads as TGTGCTAGCAGCCCGGACAGATACAATGAGCAGTTCTTC. Protein: CASSPDRYNEQFF.

This chain uses TRBV12-3 or TRBV12-4 with TRBJ1-1; D not certain. This CDR3 has 13 amino acids. Trimming shortened V by 6 bases and J by 0 bases, and 8 bases separated the two germline ends. DNA of the CDR3: TGTGCCAGCAGCTGGACGGTGAACACTGAAGCTTTCTTT. Residues: CASSWTVNTEAFF.

This clone has a handful of counts. The V and J genes are TRBV18 and TRBJ1-4; TRBD1 is a possible D gene (5 bases). Germline loops: CDR1 KGHSH, CDR2 LQKENI. V lost 3 bases, J lost 4 bases, and 15 bases lay in between. The length of the CDR3 is 16 residues. DNA for the CDR3: TGTGCCAGCTCACCGATAGTTACAGGAGATAATGAAAAACTGTTTTTT. Encoded protein: CASSPIVTGDNEKLFF.

This chain joins TRBV7-9 and TRBJ1-2; D uncertain. This CDR3 comprises 13 residues. Germline V gives CDR1 SEHNR, CDR2 FQNEAQ (reference sequence). V was shortened by 0 bases and J by 8 bases, with 10 bases between the two germline ends. DNA of the CDR3: TGTGCCAGCAGCTTAGCGGGGATCATGGGCTACACCTTC. It encodes CASSLAGIMGYTF.

This clone was seen a handful of times. This chain links TRBV7-2 with TRBJ1-2; tentatively, D is TRBD1 (6 bases). This CDR3 has 15 amino acids. The germline gives CDR1 SGHTA, CDR2 FQGNSA. The ends were cut back, 5 bases at V and 0 bases at J, with 13 bases in the middle. CDR3 residues: CASSLNRDPNYGYTF. CDR3 nucleotide sequence: TGTGCCAGCAGCCTCAACAGGGACCCTAACTATGGCTACACCTTC.

The gene calls are TRBV19 and TRBJ2-1; 8 bases agree with TRBD2. V gave up 1 base and J gave up 8 bases; unmatched junction bases: 4. From germline, CDR1 is LNHDA and CDR2 SQIVND (reference sequence). The CDR3 covers 14 residues. The CDR3 coding sequence is TGTGCCAGTAGTATAGCGGGACTAGTGTATGAGCAGTTCTTC. Its translation: CASSIAGLVYEQFF.

The chain recombines TRBV4-1 with TRBJ2-7; D remains ambiguous. Trimming removed 1 base from V and 0 bases from J, with 10 bases in between. Germline CDR1 is MGHRA and CDR2 is YSYEKL. CDR3 size: 15 residues. The CDR3 reads CASSQAPTDSYEQYF. In nucleotides, the CDR3 is TGCGCCAGCAGCCAAGCCCCCACAGACTCCTACGAGCAGTACTTC.

This clone appeared once. The rearrangement links TRBV2 to TRBJ2-3, with a weak D call TRBD2 (6 bases). Per the germline V gene, CDR1 is SNHLY and CDR2 is FYNNEI. The V gene lost 3 bases and the J gene lost 1 base, with 17 bases spanning the gap. The CDR3 loop spans 17 amino acids. CDR3 nucleotides: TGTGCCAGCAGTGATATTCTGGTCGGGAGTCGCACAGATACGCAGTATTTT. This gives the protein CASSDILVGSRTDTQYF.

The gene calls are TRBV27 and TRBJ2-3; 9 nucleotides match TRBD2. The CDR3 loop spans 17 amino acids. Germline CDR1 is MNHEY and CDR2 is SMNVEV (reference sequence). The junction had 10 bases not matched to a gene; V was cut back by 6 bases and J by 0 bases. The CDR3 here is CASRSRAGGLSTDTQYF. As DNA, the CDR3 is TGTGCCAGCAGGTCCAGAGCGGGGGGACTTAGCACAGATACGCAGTATTTT.

The chain employs TRBV7-9 and TRBJ2-7; D is undetermined. Germline V gene data show CDR1 as SEHNR and CDR2 as FQNEAQ (reference sequence). V was shortened by 0 bases and J by 8 bases, with 11 bases between the two germline ends. The CDR3 loop spans 13 amino acids. The CDR3 is CASSLANRNKQYF. CDR3 DNA sequence: TGTGCCAGCAGCTTAGCTAACCGGAATAAGCAGTACTTC. The full variable domain, completed using reference TRBV7-9 and TRBJ2-7, is DTGVSQNPRHKITKRGQNVTFRCDPISEHNRLYWYRQTLGQGPEFLTYFQNEAQLEKSRLLSDRFSAERPKGSFSTLEIQRTEQGDSAMYLCASSLANRNKQYFGPGTRLTVT.